This TCR beta chain was sequenced for a study of early T cells in non-severe SARS-CoV-2 infection. For the study at large: From unsorted whole blood, bulk RNA was sequenced, and the chains remained unpaired.

With regard to this clonotype: As yet, its antigen is unknown.

Researchers attached unique molecular identifiers to individual cDNA molecules. TCRdb itself ran the 5' RACE reads through MiXCR, one entry per CDR3 protein. The sample includes 70,000 or so distinct CDR3 sequences, roughly an eighth of them seen just once. Deletions cut 4 bases from V and 0 bases from J, with 10 bases between. The V gene's germline CDR1 is GTSNPN and CDR2 SVGIG (reference sequence). This CDR3 comprises 14 residues. Whole-study results and caveats: Missing private and CD4 specificities, VDJdb matching favored anti-spike CD8 responses.

V gene TRBV30 combines with J gene TRBJ1-5; D call uncertain. Material for sequencing was whole blood. This receptor was taken from an adult who was a healthcare worker with PCR-confirmed SARS-CoV-2 infection or an uninfected control (not recorded which). CDR3 DNA: TGTGCCTGGAAGTCAGGCGGTAGCAATCAGCCCCAGCATTTT. Protein product: CAWKSGGSNQPQHF.